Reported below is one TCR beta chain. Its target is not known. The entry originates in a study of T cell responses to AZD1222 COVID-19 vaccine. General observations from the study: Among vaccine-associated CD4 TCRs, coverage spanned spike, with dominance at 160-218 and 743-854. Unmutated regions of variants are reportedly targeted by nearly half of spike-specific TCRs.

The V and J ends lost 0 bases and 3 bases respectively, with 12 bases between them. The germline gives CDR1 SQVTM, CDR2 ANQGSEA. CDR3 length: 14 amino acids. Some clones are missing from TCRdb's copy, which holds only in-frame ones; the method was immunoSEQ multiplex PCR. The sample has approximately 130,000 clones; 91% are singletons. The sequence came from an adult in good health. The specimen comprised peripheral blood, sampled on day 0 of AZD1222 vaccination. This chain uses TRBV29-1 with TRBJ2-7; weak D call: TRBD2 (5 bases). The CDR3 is CSVEDNGNSYEQYF. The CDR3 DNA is TGCAGCGTTGAAGATAACGGGAATAGCTACGAGCAGTACTTC.